These 32 T cell receptor beta chains came from one sample sequenced in a study of siplizumab effects on memory and regulatory T cells. TCRdb keeps only in-frame clones here, not all; method: immunoSEQ multiplex PCR. The sample comprises 50,000 or so clones, under 98% of which are singletons, and about 0.6% rests with the top ten. Sequencing input: naive CD4+ T cells sorted from blood. The receptor source for this set is a human donor in good health.

V gene TRBV19 combines with J gene TRBJ1-5, with 8 bases matching TRBD1. This CDR3 is 16 amino acids long. Germline CDR1 and CDR2: LNHDA and SQIVND (reference sequence). The V segment lost 5 bases and the J segment 4 bases; nucleotides outside the gene matches: 10. The CDR3 reads CASSPPTGGLNQPQHF. In DNA form, the CDR3 reads TGTGCCAGTAGTCCACCCACAGGGGGTCTTAATCAGCCCCAGCATTTT.

This rearrangement joins TRBV7-9 to TRBJ2-7; 7 bases are shared with TRBD2. The CDR3 runs 15 residues. V was pared by 2 bases and J by 2 bases, with 6 bases of the junction left unmatched. The V gene's germline CDR1 is SEHNR and CDR2 FQNEAQ (reference sequence). The CDR3, as DNA: TGTGCCAGCAGCTTACCAGGGAGGGGAACCTACGAGCAGTACTTC. This encodes CASSLPGRGTYEQYF.

The V and J genes are TRBV11-2 and TRBJ2-1; maybe TRBD2 (5 bases). CDR3 length: 15 amino acids. Trimming cost V 5 bases and J 6 bases, with 17 bases left between them. CDR1 SGHAT and CDR2 FQNNGV come from the germline V gene. DNA of the CDR3: TGTGCCAGCAGCGACCGGGCTCATCGGGGCAATGAGCAGTTCTTC. Amino acids: CASSDRAHRGNEQFF.

In the case of this clone: The same CDR3 also results from other DNA sequences found in this sample. The V gene is TRBV7-9, the J gene TRBJ2-7; D unclear. The V and J ends lost 5 bases and 2 bases respectively, with 13 bases between them. The CDR3 sequence is 14 residues long. Germline V gives CDR1 SEHNR, CDR2 FQNEAQ (reference sequence). CDR3 protein: CASSRVGQAYEQYF. CDR3 DNA sequence: TGTGCCAGCAGCCGCGTCGGGCAGGCCTACGAGCAGTACTTC.

The V gene is TRBV7-2, the J gene TRBJ1-1; 8 bases match TRBD1. Looked up from germline, CDR1 is SGHTA and CDR2 is FQGNSA. The CDR3 covers 14 residues. The V and J ends lost 7 bases and 4 bases, in that order; junction bases with no gene match: 8. The CDR3 DNA follows: TGTGCCAGCACCGAGGACAGGGTGGGCACTGAAGCTTTCTTT. Its protein is CASTEDRVGTEAFF.

The rearrangement joins TRBV19 to TRBJ2-4, with 9 bases fitting TRBD2. Germline CDR1 LNHDA, CDR2 SQIVND (reference sequence). Germline trimming cut 2 bases from V and 0 bases from J; bases unmatched to any gene: 5. The CDR3 has 17 residues. The DNA of the CDR3 is TGTGCCAGTAGTATACAAAAACTAGCGGGAGCCAAAAACATTCAGTACTTC. Translated: CASSIQKLAGAKNIQYF.

CDR3 in amino acids: CASSYSEAAVYGYTF. CDR3 DNA: TGTGCCAGCAGTTACTCGGAGGCCGCGGTCTATGGCTACACCTTC. V is TRBV6-5 and J is TRBJ1-2; no clear D. The CDR3 length is 15 residues. Germline-derived CDR1 and CDR2 are MNHEY and SVGAGI. Trimming shortened V by 0 bases and J by 4 bases, and 12 bases separated the two germline ends.

The V gene is TRBV7-2, the J gene TRBJ1-3; 7 bases map to TRBD1. The V gene end was trimmed by 5 bases and the J gene end by 0 bases; junction bases not matched to a gene: 7. The CDR3 extends over 16 amino acids. Germline values: CDR1 SGHTA, CDR2 FQGNSA. The DNA of the CDR3 is TGTGCCAGCAGCGTAGTGGGACAGCCCTCTGGAAACACCATATATTTT. Amino acid sequence: CASSVVGQPSGNTIYF.

The chain couples TRBV4-1 to TRBJ1-1; D call uncertain. The germline V and J ends were trimmed by 1 base and 0 bases, with 6 bases remaining between them. Germline V CDR1 and CDR2: MGHRA, YSYEKL. This CDR3 region has 14 residues. The DNA for the CDR3 is TGCGCCAGCAGCCAAGGGGGATTGAACACTGAAGCTTTCTTT. Translated: CASSQGGLNTEAFF.

This chain uses TRBV6-5 with TRBJ2-7; 10 bases agree with TRBD2. The V gene's germline CDR1 is MNHEY and CDR2 SVGAGI. The CDR3 length is 16 residues. With V trimmed by 0 bases and J by 7 bases, 9 bases remained unmatched. CDR3 sequence: CASSYSFSSGSGEQYF. The CDR3 nucleotides read TGTGCCAGCAGTTACTCATTTTCTAGCGGGAGTGGTGAGCAGTACTTC.

This chain joins TRBV30 and TRBJ1-2; the match to TRBD1 covers 7 bases. Germline-derived CDR1 and CDR2 are GTSNPN and SVGIG (reference sequence). This CDR3 comprises 14 residues. J gave up 4 bases and V 0 bases, and 5 bases lay outside the gene matches. The CDR3 sequence: CAWSVVGGSYGYTF. The DNA of the CDR3 is TGTGCCTGGAGTGTGGTAGGGGGCAGCTATGGCTACACCTTC.

V usage is TRBV25-1 and J usage is TRBJ2-7; no clear D gene. The germline V and J ends were trimmed by 2 bases and 4 bases, with 9 bases remaining between them. The germline CDR1 and CDR2 sequences are MGHDK and SYGVNS. The CDR3 is 13 amino acids. Here the CDR3 reads CASSEPISYEQYF. CDR3 nucleotide sequence: TGTGCCAGCAGTGAACCAATTAGTTACGAGCAGTACTTC.

The count of this clone is one. The chain has TRBV7-2 and TRBJ2-7; TRBD2 matches at 7 bases. Trimming at V came to 5 bases and at J to 0 bases, leaving 7 bases not matched to a gene. The CDR3 totals 15 residues. Per germline, CDR1 SGHTA and CDR2 FQGNSA. In DNA form, the CDR3 reads TGTGCCAGCAGCCGTACTAGCGACACCTCCTACGAGCAGTACTTC. Its translation is CASSRTSDTSYEQYF.

This chain joins TRBV5-4 and TRBJ1-2, with D possibly being TRBD1 (6 bases). V lost 4 bases, J lost 2 bases, and 12 bases lay in between. CDR1 is SGHNT and CDR2 is YYREEE in the germline V gene (reference sequence). This CDR3 spans 14 amino acids. CDR3 loop: CASSPDRPNYGYTF. CDR3 coding DNA: TGTGCCAGCAGCCCCGACAGGCCGAACTATGGCTACACCTTC.

The chain combines TRBV18 with TRBJ2-2; TRBD1 matches at 9 bases. Germline lookup yields CDR1 KGHSH and CDR2 LQKENI. This CDR3 has 15 residues. The junction had 3 bases not matched to a gene; V was cut back by 6 bases and J by 1 base. The CDR3 DNA reads as TGTGCCAGCTCCCAGACAGGGGGGAACACCGGGGAGCTGTTTTTT. Its protein is CASSQTGGNTGELFF.

J is TRBJ1-5 and V is TRBV6-1; maybe TRBD1 (5 bases). The length of the CDR3 is 13 residues. V gave up 7 bases and J gave up 5 bases, with 12 bases separating them. CDR1 MNHNS and CDR2 SASEGT come from the germline V gene. The CDR3 DNA follows: TGTGCCAGCATGTTGCGGGGGGATCAGCCCCAGCATTTT. It is translated as CASMLRGDQPQHF.

The chain uses TRBV5-4 and TRBJ2-3; 14 nucleotides line up with TRBD2. V lost 4 bases to trimming and J lost 8 bases; unmatched junction nucleotides: 3. Per germline, CDR1 SGHNT and CDR2 YYREEE (reference sequence). The CDR3 has 14 residues. For the CDR3, the DNA is TGTGCCAGCAGCCCGGGACTAGCGGGGGCTACGCAGTATTTT. Translating it yields CASSPGLAGATQYF. Full variable domain (remainder filled in from reference TRBV5-4 and TRBJ2-3): ETGVTQSPTHLIKTRGQQVTLRCSSQSGHNTVSWYQQALGQGPQFIFQYYREEENGRGNFPPRFSGLQFPNYSSELNVNALELDDSALYLCASSPGLAGATQYFGPGTRLTVL.

This chain uses TRBV6-1 with TRBJ2-3, with D unclear. Germline V gene data show CDR1 as MNHNS and CDR2 as SASEGT. The CDR3 spans 15 residues. V dropped 5 bases and J dropped 4 bases, with 16 bases sitting between them. The DNA of the CDR3 is TGTGCCAGCAGTCTGAAAGCTTGGGAACCAGATACGCAGTATTTT. Protein: CASSLKAWEPDTQYF.

The chain recombines TRBV2 with TRBJ1-2, with D possibly matching TRBD1 (5 bases). There are 14 residues in the CDR3. V lost 6 bases and J 0 bases, leaving 11 bases between the germline ends. Germline CDR1 is SNHLY and CDR2 is FYNNEI. The CDR3 sequence: CASRLQQANYGYTF. The CDR3 DNA follows: TGTGCCAGCAGATTACAACAGGCTAACTATGGCTACACCTTC.

In its sample, this clone was seen once. The chain carries TRBV5-1 and TRBJ2-5; D is uncertain. V was shortened by 3 bases and J by 1 base, with 19 bases between the two germline ends. Germline CDR1 and CDR2: SGHRS and YFSETQ. This CDR3 is built from 17 residues. The CDR3 coding sequence is TGCGCCAGCAGCTCCAATCCGGCTACTGCTGGCCAAGAGACCCAGTACTTC. Protein product: CASSSNPATAGQETQYF.

The chain couples TRBV5-6 to TRBJ1-2, with 9 bases fitting TRBD1. Germline V gives CDR1 SGHDT, CDR2 YYEEEE. After removal of 4 bases from V and 5 bases from J, the junction contained 6 bases not matched to a gene. The CDR3 has 14 amino acids. CDR3 DNA: TGTGCCAGCAGCCCGGGAGGGACAGGGTATGGCTACACCTTC. Protein: CASSPGGTGYGYTF.

This chain connects TRBV7-9 to TRBJ2-5; no reliable D call. This CDR3 is 13 amino acids long. Trimming cost V 5 bases and J 4 bases, with 11 bases left between them. The germline gives CDR1 SEHNR, CDR2 FQNEAQ (reference sequence). The CDR3 DNA follows: TGTGCCAGCAGCCCGAGCGTACTAGAGACCCAGTACTTC. Translating it yields CASSPSVLETQYF. The variable domain in full, completed from reference TRBV7-9 and TRBJ2-5, reads DTGVSQNPRHKITKRGQNVTFRCDPISEHNRLYWYRQTLGQGPEFLTYFQNEAQLEKSRLLSDRFSAERPKGSFSTLEIQRTEQGDSAMYLCASSPSVLETQYFGPGTRLLVL.

This CDR3 is CAWMGRDEAFF. For the CDR3, the DNA is TGTGCCTGGATGGGACGAGATGAAGCTTTCTTT. The chain carries TRBV30 and TRBJ1-1; perhaps TRBD1 as D (5 bases). CDR3 length: 11 residues. Germline V gene data show CDR1 as GTSNPN and CDR2 as SVGIG (reference sequence). V was cut by 4 bases and J by 7 bases, with 10 bases left in between.

J is TRBJ2-2 and V is TRBV5-1; D is unresolved. CDR3 length: 15 amino acids. Trimming pared 5 bases from V and 0 bases from J, leaving 11 bases between. Germline V CDR1 and CDR2: SGHRS, YFSETQ. CDR3 region: CASRGSSANTGELFF. In nucleotides, the CDR3 is TGCGCCAGCAGAGGAAGCTCCGCGAACACCGGGGAGCTGTTTTTT.

This clone came up once. The rearrangement links TRBV6-5 to TRBJ2-7, with 7 positions matching TRBD1. The CDR3 sequence is 14 residues long. Germline V lookup: CDR1 MNHEY, CDR2 SVGAGI. Unmatched junction bases numbered 7, after V lost 2 bases and J lost 6 bases. Here the CDR3 reads CASSYNRGVGEQYF. The CDR3 bases are TGTGCCAGCAGTTACAACAGGGGCGTCGGCGAGCAGTACTTC.

V usage is TRBV9 and J usage is TRBJ2-3, with unresolved D. V was trimmed by 0 bases and J by 4 bases, leaving 9 bases between them. The CDR3 is 14 residues long. Per germline, CDR1 SGDLS and CDR2 YYNGEE. The CDR3 sequence: CASSVALLADTQYF. CDR3 in DNA: TGTGCCAGCAGCGTAGCGTTGCTGGCAGATACGCAGTATTTT. The full variable domain, completed using reference TRBV9 and TRBJ2-3, is DSGVTQTPKHLITATGQRVTLRCSPRSGDLSVYWYQQSLDQGLQFLIQYYNGEERAKGNILERFSAQQFPDLHSELNLSSLELGDSALYFCASSVALLADTQYFGPGTRLTVL.

This clone was recorded once. The V and J genes are TRBV28 and TRBJ1-1; no definite D call. CDR1 is MDHEN, CDR2 SYDVKM, per germline. This CDR3 is 14 amino acids long. The V end was cut by 7 bases, the J end by 0 bases, with 12 bases between. The CDR3 spells CASTRALLNTEAFF. CDR3 nucleotides: TGTGCCAGCACCCGAGCTTTACTGAACACTGAAGCTTTCTTT.

The gene calls are TRBV19 and TRBJ2-6; the match to TRBD1 covers 9 bases. The CDR3 consists of 17 residues. V dropped 4 bases and J dropped 0; count of bases not matched to a gene: 4. CDR1 is LNHDA and CDR2 is SQIVND in the germline V gene (reference sequence). The CDR3 DNA sequence: TGTGCCAGTAGTACGGGACAGGGTGACTCTGGGGCCAACGTCCTGACTTTC. This codes for CASSTGQGDSGANVLTF. The full variable domain, in which reference TRBV19 and TRBJ2-6 provide the parts outside the CDR3, is DGGITQSPKYLFRKEGQNVTLSCEQNLNHDAMYWYRQDPGQGLRLIYYSQIVNDFQKGDIAEGYSVSREKKESFPLTVTSAQKNPTAFYLCASSTGQGDSGANVLTFGAGSRLTVL.

The chain carries TRBV29-1 and TRBJ2-1; TRBD2 matches 8 bases. Germline V CDR1 and CDR2: SQVTM, ANQGSEA. The CDR3 sequence is 14 residues long. Trimming cost V 2 bases and J 3 bases; bases outside gene matches: 3. The CDR3 sequence: CSVETSGLYNEQFF. DNA for the CDR3: TGCAGCGTTGAAACTAGCGGCCTCTACAATGAGCAGTTCTTC.

CDR3 sequence: CASSLMAGQPIREQFF. In DNA, the CDR3 is TGTGCCAGCAGTTTAATGGCGGGACAGCCTATTCGTGAGCAGTTCTTC. The chain links TRBV28 to TRBJ2-1; tentatively, D is TRBD1 (7 bases). CDR1 and CDR2 from the germline V gene are MDHEN and SYDVKM. Trimming left V 2 bases short and J 9 bases short, with 20 bases between. The CDR3 extends over 16 amino acids.

The V call is TRBV5-5, the J call TRBJ2-1, with 8 nucleotides matching TRBD2. The trim removed 0 bases at V and 6 bases at J, leaving 5 bases unmatched. This CDR3 region has 15 residues. Germline CDR1 is SGHKS and CDR2 is YYEKEE (reference sequence). The CDR3 loop is CASSLVGRALNEQFF. The CDR3 DNA sequence: TGTGCCAGCAGCTTGGTCGGGAGGGCCCTCAATGAGCAGTTCTTC.

V usage is TRBV7-9 and J usage is TRBJ1-5; D is unclear. The germline V gene has CDR1 SEHNR and CDR2 FQNEAQ (reference sequence). The CDR3 is 8 residues long. V gave up 10 bases and J gave up 9 bases, with 4 bases separating them. CDR3 DNA sequence: TGTGCCACGACGCCCCAGCATTTT. Translation: CATTPQHF.